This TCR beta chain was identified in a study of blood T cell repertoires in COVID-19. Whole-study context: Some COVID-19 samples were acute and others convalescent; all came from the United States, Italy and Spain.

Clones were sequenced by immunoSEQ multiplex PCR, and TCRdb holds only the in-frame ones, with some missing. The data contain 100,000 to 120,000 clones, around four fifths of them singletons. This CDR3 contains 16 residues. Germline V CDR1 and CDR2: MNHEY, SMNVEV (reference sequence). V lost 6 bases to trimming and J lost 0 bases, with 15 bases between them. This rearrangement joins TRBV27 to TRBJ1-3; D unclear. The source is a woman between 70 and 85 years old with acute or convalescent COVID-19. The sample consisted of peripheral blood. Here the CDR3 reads CASSPRDLTSGNTIYF. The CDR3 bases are TGTGCCAGCAGCCCCCGGGATCTAACCTCTGGAAACACCATATATTTT.